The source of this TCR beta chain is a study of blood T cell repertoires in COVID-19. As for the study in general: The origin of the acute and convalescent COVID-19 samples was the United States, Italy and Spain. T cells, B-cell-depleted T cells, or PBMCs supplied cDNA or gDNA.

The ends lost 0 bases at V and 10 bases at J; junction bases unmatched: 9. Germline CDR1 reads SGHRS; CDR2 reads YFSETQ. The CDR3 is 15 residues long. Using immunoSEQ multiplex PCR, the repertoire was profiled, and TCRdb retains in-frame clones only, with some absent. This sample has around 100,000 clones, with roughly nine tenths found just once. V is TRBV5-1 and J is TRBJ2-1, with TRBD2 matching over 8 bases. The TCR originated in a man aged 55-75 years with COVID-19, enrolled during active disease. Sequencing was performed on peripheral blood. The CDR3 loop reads CASSLVTGGPREQFF. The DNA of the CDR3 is TGCGCCAGCAGCTTGGTTACGGGAGGGCCCCGAGAGCAGTTCTTC.